The rows below give T cell receptor beta chains drawn from one sample of a study of blood T cell repertoires in COVID-19. Generated by immunoSEQ multiplex PCR, the TCRdb table keeps only in-frame clones and is missing some. The table has roughly 230,000 clones, roughly four fifths seen once; the top ten hold around 3.6%. The sample comprised PBMCs or T cells enriched from blood (not recorded which). Every receptor here comes from a man between 50 and 59 years old who had recovered from COVID-19. Both conserved end residues are part of each CDR3. The D gene is left open where the match is weak. Only some rows state a clone size, as once, few, many or a class for expanded clones.

abundance: -; v_gene: TRBV28; j_gene: TRBJ2-7; d_gene: TRBD1; CDR3nt: TGTGCCACCGAGGGACAGGGCACCTACGAGCAGTACTTC; CDR3aa: CATEGQGTYEQYF
abundance: -; v_gene: TRBV28; j_gene: TRBJ1-2; d_gene: -; CDR3nt: TGTGCCAGCAGTCGTGTGGGCACAGAATATGGCTACACCTTC; CDR3aa: CASSRVGTEYGYTF
abundance: -; v_gene: TRBV19; j_gene: TRBJ1-3; d_gene: -; CDR3nt: TGTGCCAGCCGGGTGGAAGACGGCGGAGGAGGTGGAAACACCATATATTTT; CDR3aa: CASRVEDGGGGGNTIYF
abundance: -; v_gene: TRBV3-1/TRBV3-2; j_gene: TRBJ2-7; d_gene: -; CDR3nt: TGTGCCAGCAGCCAAGTAGCGACTAGGGGCGGCGAGCAGTACTTC; CDR3aa: CASSQVATRGGEQYF
abundance: -; v_gene: TRBV18; j_gene: TRBJ2-7; d_gene: -; CDR3nt: TGTGCCAGCTCACCAGGGCAGAGCGAGCAGTACTTC; CDR3aa: CASSPGQSEQYF
abundance: -; v_gene: TRBV19; j_gene: TRBJ1-1; d_gene: -; CDR3nt: TGTGCCAGTAGTGCCGGGGGGTACACTGAAGCTTTCTTT; CDR3aa: CASSAGGYTEAFF
abundance: -; v_gene: TRBV5-5; j_gene: TRBJ1-1; d_gene: -; CDR3nt: TGTGCCAGCAGCCTCACCGCCGCGGGGGCTGAAGCTTTCTTT; CDR3aa: CASSLTAAGAEAFF
abundance: -; v_gene: TRBV27; j_gene: TRBJ1-1; d_gene: -; CDR3nt: TGTGCCAGCAGTCGAAGTCCAGGGTCCACTGAAGCTTTCTTT; CDR3aa: CASSRSPGSTEAFF
abundance: -; v_gene: TRBV6-1; j_gene: TRBJ2-7; d_gene: -; CDR3nt: TGTGCCAGCAGTGAATTACAGGGCTACGAGCAGTACTTC; CDR3aa: CASSELQGYEQYF
abundance: once; v_gene: TRBV11-2; j_gene: TRBJ1-2; d_gene: TRBD1; CDR3nt: TGTGCCAGCAGCTTCTGGACAGGGGGCAAAGAAAATGGCTACACCTTC; CDR3aa: CASSFWTGGKENGYTF
abundance: once; v_gene: TRBV28; j_gene: TRBJ1-1; d_gene: -; CDR3nt: TGTGCCAGCAGTTTTTTTAGAGGCACTGAAGCTTTCTTT; CDR3aa: CASSFFRGTEAFF
abundance: -; v_gene: TRBV5-1; j_gene: TRBJ2-3; d_gene: TRBD1; CDR3nt: TGCGCCAGCAGCACCCCGGACAGGGCGGGAGATACGCAGTATTTT; CDR3aa: CASSTPDRAGDTQYF
abundance: -; v_gene: TRBV7-9; j_gene: TRBJ2-2; d_gene: -; CDR3nt: TGTGCCAGCAGCTACGTGACAGCGAACACCGGGGAGCTGTTTTTT; CDR3aa: CASSYVTANTGELFF
abundance: -; v_gene: TRBV6-6; j_gene: TRBJ2-7; d_gene: TRBD2; CDR3nt: TGTGCCAGCAGTTCCCTACTAGCGGGAGAACACGAGCAGTACTTC; CDR3aa: CASSSLLAGEHEQYF
abundance: -; v_gene: TRBV5-6; j_gene: TRBJ2-7; d_gene: -; CDR3nt: TGTGCCAGCAGCACCTTACAGGGATCCTACGAGCAGTACTTC; CDR3aa: CASSTLQGSYEQYF
abundance: -; v_gene: TRBV11-2; j_gene: TRBJ2-2; d_gene: -; CDR3nt: TGTGCCAGCAGATCGGTATCCGGGGAGCTGTTTTTT; CDR3aa: CASRSVSGELFF
abundance: -; v_gene: TRBV6-2/TRBV6-3; j_gene: TRBJ2-7; d_gene: -; CDR3nt: TGTGCCAGCAGTAATAAACAGGGATCCAACGAGCAGTACTTC; CDR3aa: CASSNKQGSNEQYF
abundance: -; v_gene: TRBV15; j_gene: TRBJ1-5; d_gene: TRBD1; CDR3nt: TGTGCCACCAGCATAACCTCCGGGACAGGGGATCAGCCCCAGCATTTT; CDR3aa: CATSITSGTGDQPQHF
abundance: -; v_gene: TRBV6-1; j_gene: TRBJ2-7; d_gene: -; CDR3nt: TGTGCCAGCAGTGAATGGGGAGTAGCAGGATACGAGCAGTACTTC; CDR3aa: CASSEWGVAGYEQYF
abundance: -; v_gene: TRBV7-2; j_gene: TRBJ1-5; d_gene: -; CDR3nt: TGTGCCAGCAGCTTAGGAGAACAGCCCCAGCATTTT; CDR3aa: CASSLGEQPQHF
abundance: -; v_gene: TRBV7-6; j_gene: TRBJ1-1; d_gene: -; CDR3nt: TGTGCCAGCAGCTTAGATAGCGTTTCTGAAGCTTTCTTT; CDR3aa: CASSLDSVSEAFF
abundance: -; v_gene: TRBV7-8; j_gene: TRBJ2-7; d_gene: -; CDR3nt: TGTGCCAGCAGCCCTTACCGGGACTTTCCTTACGAGCAGTACTTC; CDR3aa: CASSPYRDFPYEQYF
abundance: -; v_gene: TRBV24-1; j_gene: TRBJ2-5; d_gene: TRBD1; CDR3nt: TGTGCCACCAGTGATTCGGGACAGGGACAAGAGACCCAGTACTTC; CDR3aa: CATSDSGQGQETQYF
abundance: -; v_gene: TRBV5-1; j_gene: TRBJ2-2; d_gene: TRBD1; CDR3nt: TGCGCCAGCACCCCCGGGACAGGGGTAACCGGGGAGCTGTTTTTT; CDR3aa: CASTPGTGVTGELFF
abundance: once; v_gene: TRBV9; j_gene: TRBJ1-3; d_gene: -; CDR3nt: TGTGCCAGCAGCACGGGAGATTTTTCTGGAAACACCATATATTTT; CDR3aa: CASSTGDFSGNTIYF
abundance: -; v_gene: TRBV11-3; j_gene: TRBJ1-5; d_gene: TRBD1; CDR3nt: TGTGCCAGCAGCCAGGACAGGTCTCAGCCCCAGCATTTT; CDR3aa: CASSQDRSQPQHF
abundance: -; v_gene: TRBV29-1; j_gene: TRBJ2-1; d_gene: TRBD2; CDR3nt: TGCAGCGTTGAAGGGACTAGCGGTACCTACAATGAGCAGTTCTTC; CDR3aa: CSVEGTSGTYNEQFF
abundance: -; v_gene: TRBV5-1; j_gene: TRBJ1-2; d_gene: TRBD1; CDR3nt: TGCGCCAGCTTGGGGATACCGGGACAGGGAACCCGCTACACCTTC; CDR3aa: CASLGIPGQGTRYTF
abundance: -; v_gene: TRBV7-2; j_gene: TRBJ2-7; d_gene: -; CDR3nt: TGTGCCAGCAGCTTTCGGGGGGCAAGCTCCTACGAGCAGTACTTC; CDR3aa: CASSFRGASSYEQYF
abundance: -; v_gene: TRBV29-1; j_gene: TRBJ1-2; d_gene: -; CDR3nt: TGCAGCGTTGCCGAGCGCTCACCGGGACACCTCAACTATGGCTACACCTTC; CDR3aa: CSVAERSPGHLNYGYTF
abundance: once; v_gene: TRBV5-1; j_gene: TRBJ2-4; d_gene: TRBD1; CDR3nt: TGCGCCAGCAGCCGAACAGGGGTGGAAGCCAAAAACATTCAGTACTTC; CDR3aa: CASSRTGVEAKNIQYF
abundance: -; v_gene: TRBV6-4; j_gene: TRBJ1-4; d_gene: TRBD1; CDR3nt: TGTGCCAGCAGTGAACAAGACAGGGGAAAACTGTTTTTT; CDR3aa: CASSEQDRGKLFF
abundance: -; v_gene: TRBV3-1/TRBV3-2; j_gene: TRBJ1-2; d_gene: -; CDR3nt: TGTGCCAGCAGCCAAGGGACAGTTAACTATGGCTACACCTTC; CDR3aa: CASSQGTVNYGYTF
abundance: few; v_gene: TRBV7-9; j_gene: TRBJ1-5; d_gene: -; CDR3nt: TGTGCCAGCAGCTTTCAGGCCCACGGGGGTAGAGGTCAGCCCCAGCATTTT; CDR3aa: CASSFQAHGGRGQPQHF
abundance: -; v_gene: TRBV6-5; j_gene: TRBJ2-7; d_gene: TRBD1; CDR3nt: TGTGCCAGCAGGGGTCCGGGACAGGGTAGGAACGAGCAGTACTTC; CDR3aa: CASRGPGQGRNEQYF
abundance: -; v_gene: TRBV18; j_gene: TRBJ2-5; d_gene: -; CDR3nt: TGTGCCAGCTCATCACGCACTAGTATACGGGAGACCCAGTACTTC; CDR3aa: CASSSRTSIRETQYF
abundance: -; v_gene: TRBV14; j_gene: TRBJ1-2; d_gene: -; CDR3nt: TGTGCCAGCAGCCAACACCAGGGTTTGGGCTACACCTTC; CDR3aa: CASSQHQGLGYTF
abundance: -; v_gene: TRBV6-1; j_gene: TRBJ1-1; d_gene: TRBD1; CDR3nt: TGTGCCAGCAGTGATAGGTGGGACAGGGGTTACACTGAAGCTTTCTTT; CDR3aa: CASSDRWDRGYTEAFF
abundance: -; v_gene: TRBV7-2; j_gene: TRBJ2-2; d_gene: -; CDR3nt: TGTGCCAGCAGCCCTGCCCGTAGCGTGGCCGGGGAGCTGTTTTTT; CDR3aa: CASSPARSVAGELFF
abundance: -; v_gene: TRBV4-1; j_gene: TRBJ1-1; d_gene: -; CDR3nt: TGCGCCAGCAACCCGACAGAAGTGAACACTGAAGCTTTCTTT; CDR3aa: CASNPTEVNTEAFF
abundance: -; v_gene: TRBV5-1; j_gene: TRBJ2-1; d_gene: TRBD2; CDR3nt: TGCGCCAGCAGCCTGGTAACTAGCGGGGGATACAATGAGCAGTTCTTC; CDR3aa: CASSLVTSGGYNEQFF
abundance: -; v_gene: TRBV5-5; j_gene: TRBJ1-6; d_gene: -; CDR3nt: TGTGCCAGCAGCCTGTTTTCGGTCATACCTAATTCACCCCTCCACTTT; CDR3aa: CASSLFSVIPNSPLHF
abundance: -; v_gene: TRBV5-5; j_gene: TRBJ2-7; d_gene: TRBD1; CDR3nt: TGTGCCAGCAGCTTCGTGTTAGGGGGCCTATACGAGCAGTACTTC; CDR3aa: CASSFVLGGLYEQYF
abundance: -; v_gene: TRBV2; j_gene: TRBJ1-4; d_gene: -; CDR3nt: TGTGCCAGCAATCGATACGGGAATGAAAAACTGTTTTTT; CDR3aa: CASNRYGNEKLFF
abundance: -; v_gene: TRBV29-1; j_gene: TRBJ2-1; d_gene: TRBD2; CDR3nt: TGCAGCGTTGAAGATAGCGGGAGTCATCACTACAATGAGCAGTTCTTC; CDR3aa: CSVEDSGSHHYNEQFF
abundance: -; v_gene: TRBV19; j_gene: TRBJ1-6; d_gene: TRBD1; CDR3nt: TGTGCCAGTAGTACGCGGGACAGGGGGCACGAATCACCCCTCCACTTT; CDR3aa: CASSTRDRGHESPLHF
abundance: -; v_gene: TRBV9; j_gene: TRBJ2-6; d_gene: -; CDR3nt: TGTGCCAGCAGCGTAGCAGCGACAGTAAGAACCCCTGGGGCCAACGTCCTGACTTTC; CDR3aa: CASSVAATVRTPGANVLTF
abundance: -; v_gene: TRBV2; j_gene: TRBJ2-5; d_gene: -; CDR3nt: TGTGCCAGCAGGGACAGTCCGGGGGAGACCCAGTACTTC; CDR3aa: CASRDSPGETQYF
abundance: -; v_gene: TRBV5-1; j_gene: TRBJ1-2; d_gene: -; CDR3nt: TGCGCCAGCAGCTGGGGCCCTACAGATTATGGCTACACCTTC; CDR3aa: CASSWGPTDYGYTF
abundance: -; v_gene: TRBV5-5; j_gene: TRBJ1-2; d_gene: TRBD1; CDR3nt: TGTGCCAGCAGCCATTTGTTGGGACAGGGGAATTATGGCTACACCTTC; CDR3aa: CASSHLLGQGNYGYTF
abundance: -; v_gene: TRBV7-9; j_gene: TRBJ2-1; d_gene: -; CDR3nt: TGTGCCAGCAGCTTAAGTACGCGGGCCAATGAGCAGTTCTTC; CDR3aa: CASSLSTRANEQFF
abundance: few; v_gene: TRBV14; j_gene: TRBJ1-1; d_gene: -; CDR3nt: TGTGCCAGCAGCCAAGACTGGAACACTGAAGCTTTCTTT; CDR3aa: CASSQDWNTEAFF
abundance: -; v_gene: TRBV4-1; j_gene: TRBJ1-6; d_gene: -; CDR3nt: TGCGCCAGCAGCCATGCCTGGTCTCTAGATAATTCACCCCTCCACTTT; CDR3aa: CASSHAWSLDNSPLHF
abundance: -; v_gene: TRBV3-1/TRBV3-2; j_gene: TRBJ1-1; d_gene: -; CDR3nt: TGTGCCAGCACCGGGGAAGGCACTGAAGCTTTCTTT; CDR3aa: CASTGEGTEAFF
abundance: -; v_gene: TRBV7-6; j_gene: TRBJ1-5; d_gene: -; CDR3nt: TGTGCCAGCAGCCCGTTGAACCCTCGGGGCAATCAGCCCCAGCATTTT; CDR3aa: CASSPLNPRGNQPQHF
abundance: -; v_gene: TRBV28; j_gene: TRBJ1-2; d_gene: TRBD1; CDR3nt: TGTGCCAGCAGTTTAAAGGGGGCCAGGGGCTACACCTTC; CDR3aa: CASSLKGARGYTF
abundance: -; v_gene: TRBV7-2; j_gene: TRBJ1-2; d_gene: -; CDR3nt: TGTGCCAGCAGCTTAGAGGCCAGGTGGAATGGCTACACCTTC; CDR3aa: CASSLEARWNGYTF